This T cell receptor beta chain was sequenced in a study of CD8 T cells in Susac syndrome. Notes on the study in general: The authors acknowledged that their TCR sequencing and HLA analysis involved a relatively small number of individuals.

Trimming removed 3 bases at V and 1 base at J, with 13 bases between. The CDR3 contains 14 residues. The germline V gene encodes CDR1 GTSNPN and CDR2 SVGIG (reference sequence). This clonotype was detected once. The antigen remains undetermined. Random hexamers primed reverse transcription of roughly 0.45 to 1 ug RNA. Each CDR3 protein gets one entry after TCRdb re-called the immunoSEQ multiplex PCR reads with MiXCR. The sample includes over 100,000 distinct CDR3 sequences, roughly 95% of them seen just once. Sequencing was performed on CD4+ T cells from PBMCs. The sequence was obtained from a human donor with Susac syndrome. This sequence joins TRBV30 and TRBJ2-7, with D possibly called TRBD1 or TRBD2 (5 bases each). The CDR3 sequence: CAWSVGDRSYEQYF. CDR3 nucleotides: TGTGCCTGGAGCGTCGGGGACCGATCCTACGAGCAGTACTTC.